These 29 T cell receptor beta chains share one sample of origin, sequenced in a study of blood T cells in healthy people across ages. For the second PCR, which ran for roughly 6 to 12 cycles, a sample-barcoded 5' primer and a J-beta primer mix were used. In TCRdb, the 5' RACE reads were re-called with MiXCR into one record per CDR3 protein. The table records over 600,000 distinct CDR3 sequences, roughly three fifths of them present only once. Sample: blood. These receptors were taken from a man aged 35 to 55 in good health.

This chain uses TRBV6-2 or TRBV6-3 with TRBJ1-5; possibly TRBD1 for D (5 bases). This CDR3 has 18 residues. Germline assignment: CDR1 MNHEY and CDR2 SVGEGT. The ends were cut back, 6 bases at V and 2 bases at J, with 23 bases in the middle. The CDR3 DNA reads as TGTGCCAGCAGCCCCATGGGGGTAGGGGCCTTGGGCAATCAGCCCCAGCATTTT. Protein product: CASSPMGVGALGNQPQHF.

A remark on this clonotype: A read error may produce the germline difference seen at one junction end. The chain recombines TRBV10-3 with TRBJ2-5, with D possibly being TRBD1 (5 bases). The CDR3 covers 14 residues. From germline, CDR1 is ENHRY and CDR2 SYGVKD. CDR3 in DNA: TGTTCCATCAGCAGCAGGGTAATCGAAGAGACCCAGTACTTC. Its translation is CSISSRVIEETQYF.

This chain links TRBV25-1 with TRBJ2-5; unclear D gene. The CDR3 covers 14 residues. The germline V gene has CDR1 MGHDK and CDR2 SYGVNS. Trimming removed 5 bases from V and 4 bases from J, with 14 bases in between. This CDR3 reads CASSSEHLSETQYF. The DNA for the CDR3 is TGTGCCAGCAGTTCCGAACATCTCTCAGAGACCCAGTACTTC.

In nucleotides, the CDR3 is TGTGCCAGCAGTACTGAGGTGGGTCAACTTAACTATGGCTACACCTTC. It yields the protein CASSTEVGQLNYGYTF. The V gene is TRBV27, the J gene TRBJ1-2, with no clear D. Germline V lookup: CDR1 MNHEY, CDR2 SMNVEV (reference sequence). The CDR3 runs to 16 residues. The V gene lost 5 bases and the J gene lost 1 base, with 17 bases spanning the gap.

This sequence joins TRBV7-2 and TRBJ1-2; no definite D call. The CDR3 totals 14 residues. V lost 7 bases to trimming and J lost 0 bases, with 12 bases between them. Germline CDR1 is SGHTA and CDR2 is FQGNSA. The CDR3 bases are TGTGCCAGCAACGAGGACGGGGCTAACTATGGCTACACCTTC. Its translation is CASNEDGANYGYTF.

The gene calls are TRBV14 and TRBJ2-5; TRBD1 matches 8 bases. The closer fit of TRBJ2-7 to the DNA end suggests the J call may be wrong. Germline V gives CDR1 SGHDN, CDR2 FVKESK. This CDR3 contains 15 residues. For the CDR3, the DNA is TGTGCCAGCAGCCTTCGGACAGGGACGGGGGCCGAGCAGTACTTC. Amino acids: CASSLRTGTGAEQYF.

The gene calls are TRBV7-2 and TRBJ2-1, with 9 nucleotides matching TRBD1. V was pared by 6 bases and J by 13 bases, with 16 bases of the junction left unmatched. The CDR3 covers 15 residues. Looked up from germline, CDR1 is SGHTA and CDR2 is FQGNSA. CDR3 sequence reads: CASRINRGQVETQFF. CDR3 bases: TGTGCCAGCAGAATAAACAGGGGGCAGGTAGAGACCCAGTTCTTC.

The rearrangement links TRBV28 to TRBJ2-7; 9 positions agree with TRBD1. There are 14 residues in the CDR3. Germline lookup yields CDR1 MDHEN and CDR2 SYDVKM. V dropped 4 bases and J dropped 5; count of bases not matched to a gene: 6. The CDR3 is CASSSQGASNEQYF. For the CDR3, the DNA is TGTGCCAGCAGTTCACAGGGGGCTTCAAACGAGCAGTACTTC.

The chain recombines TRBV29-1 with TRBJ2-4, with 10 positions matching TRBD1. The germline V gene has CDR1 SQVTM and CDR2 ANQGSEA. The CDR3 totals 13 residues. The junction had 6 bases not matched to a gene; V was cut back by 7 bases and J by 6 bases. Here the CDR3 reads CSAPGQGTNIQYF. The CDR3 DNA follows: TGCAGCGCGCCGGGACAGGGGACAAACATTCAGTACTTC. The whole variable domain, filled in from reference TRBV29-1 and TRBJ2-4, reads SAVISQKPSRDICQRGTSLTIQCQVDSQVTMMFWYRQQPGQSLTLIATANQGSEATYESGFVIDKFPISRPNLTFSTLTVSNMSPEDSSIYLCSAPGQGTNIQYFGAGTRLSVL.

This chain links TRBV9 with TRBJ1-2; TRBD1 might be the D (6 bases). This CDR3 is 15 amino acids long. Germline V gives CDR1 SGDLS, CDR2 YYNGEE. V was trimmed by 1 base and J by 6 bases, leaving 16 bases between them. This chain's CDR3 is CASSVRQEGVDGYTF. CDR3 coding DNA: TGTGCCAGCAGCGTACGACAGGAAGGAGTAGATGGCTACACCTTC.

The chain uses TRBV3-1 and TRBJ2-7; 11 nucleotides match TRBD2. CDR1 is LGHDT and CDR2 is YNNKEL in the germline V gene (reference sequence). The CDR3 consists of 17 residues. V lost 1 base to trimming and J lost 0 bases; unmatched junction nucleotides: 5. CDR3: CASSQGLAGGYSYEQYF. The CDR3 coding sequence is TGTGCCAGCAGCCAAGGCCTAGCGGGAGGATACTCCTACGAGCAGTACTTC.

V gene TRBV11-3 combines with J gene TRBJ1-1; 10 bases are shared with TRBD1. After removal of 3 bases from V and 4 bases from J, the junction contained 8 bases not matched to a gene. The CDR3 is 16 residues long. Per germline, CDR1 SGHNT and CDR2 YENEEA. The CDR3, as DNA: TGTGCCAGCAGCTTGGAAGGGACAGGGGTCCTCACTGAAGCTTTCTTT. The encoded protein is CASSLEGTGVLTEAFF.

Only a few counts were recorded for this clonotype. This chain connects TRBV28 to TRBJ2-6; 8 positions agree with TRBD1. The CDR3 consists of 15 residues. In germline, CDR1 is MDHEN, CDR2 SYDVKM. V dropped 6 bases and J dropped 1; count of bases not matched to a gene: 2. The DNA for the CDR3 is TGTGCCAGCAGCCACAGGGGGTCTGGGGCCAACGTCCTGACTTTC. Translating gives CASSHRGSGANVLTF.

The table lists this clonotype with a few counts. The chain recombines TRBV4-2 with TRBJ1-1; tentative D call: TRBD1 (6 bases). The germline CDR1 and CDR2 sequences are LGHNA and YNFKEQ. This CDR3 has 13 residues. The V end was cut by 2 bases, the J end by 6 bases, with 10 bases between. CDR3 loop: CASSQNPGAEAFF. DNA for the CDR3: TGTGCCAGCAGCCAAAACCCAGGGGCTGAAGCTTTCTTT.

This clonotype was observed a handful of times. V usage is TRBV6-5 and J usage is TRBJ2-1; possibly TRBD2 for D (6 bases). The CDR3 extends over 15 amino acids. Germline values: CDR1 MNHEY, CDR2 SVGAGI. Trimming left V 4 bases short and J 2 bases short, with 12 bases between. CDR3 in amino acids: CASSSTGLTYNEQFF. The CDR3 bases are TGTGCCAGCAGTTCCACGGGACTTACCTACAATGAGCAGTTCTTC.

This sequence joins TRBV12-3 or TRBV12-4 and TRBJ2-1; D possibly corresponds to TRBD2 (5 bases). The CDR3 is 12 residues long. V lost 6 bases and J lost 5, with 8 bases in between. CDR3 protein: CASSMEDNEQFF. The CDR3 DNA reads TGTGCCAGCAGCATGGAGGACAATGAGCAGTTCTTC.

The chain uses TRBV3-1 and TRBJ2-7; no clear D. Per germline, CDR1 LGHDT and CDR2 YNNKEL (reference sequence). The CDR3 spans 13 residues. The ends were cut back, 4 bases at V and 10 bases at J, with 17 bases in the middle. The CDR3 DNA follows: TGTGCCAGCAGCCCCGCCCCGTTAGGAACCCAGTACTTC. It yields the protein CASSPAPLGTQYF.

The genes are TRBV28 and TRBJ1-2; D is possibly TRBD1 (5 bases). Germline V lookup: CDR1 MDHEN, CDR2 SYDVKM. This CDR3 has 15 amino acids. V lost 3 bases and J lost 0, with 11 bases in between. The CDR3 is CASSFRQFSNYGYTF. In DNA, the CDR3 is TGTGCCAGCAGTTTCAGACAGTTCTCTAACTATGGCTACACCTTC.

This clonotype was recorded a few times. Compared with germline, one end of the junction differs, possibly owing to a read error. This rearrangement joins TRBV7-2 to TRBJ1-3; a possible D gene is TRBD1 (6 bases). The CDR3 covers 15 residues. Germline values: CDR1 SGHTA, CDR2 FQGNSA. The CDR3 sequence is CASSLTTGSANTIYF. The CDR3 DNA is TGTGCCAGCAGCTTAACTACAGGGTCTGCAAACACCATATATTTT.

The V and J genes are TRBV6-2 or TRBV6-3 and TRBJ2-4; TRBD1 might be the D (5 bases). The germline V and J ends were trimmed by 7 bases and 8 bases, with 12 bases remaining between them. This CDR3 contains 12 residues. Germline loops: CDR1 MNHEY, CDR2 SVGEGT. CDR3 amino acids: CASKVQGDIQYF. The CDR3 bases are TGTGCCAGCAAGGTGCAGGGTGACATTCAGTACTTC.

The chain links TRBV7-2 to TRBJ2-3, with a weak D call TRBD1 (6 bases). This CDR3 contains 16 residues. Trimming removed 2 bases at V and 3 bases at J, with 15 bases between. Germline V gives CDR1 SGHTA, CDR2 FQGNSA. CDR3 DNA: TGTGCCAGCAGCTTATCAGGGGCAACGAGAACAGATACGCAGTATTTT. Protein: CASSLSGATRTDTQYF. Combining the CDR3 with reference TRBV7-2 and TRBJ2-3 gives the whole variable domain GAGVSQSPSNKVTEKGKDVELRCDPISGHTALYWYRQSLGQGLEFLIYFQGNSAPDKSGLPSDRFSAERTGGSVSTLTIQRTQQEDSAVYLCASSLSGATRTDTQYFGPGTRLTVL.

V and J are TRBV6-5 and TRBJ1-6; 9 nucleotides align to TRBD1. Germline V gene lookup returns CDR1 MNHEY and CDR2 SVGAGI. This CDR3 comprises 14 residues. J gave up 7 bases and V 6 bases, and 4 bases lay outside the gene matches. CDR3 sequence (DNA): TGTGCCAGCAGAACAGGGGGCATGAATTCACCCCTCCACTTT. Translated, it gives CASRTGGMNSPLHF.

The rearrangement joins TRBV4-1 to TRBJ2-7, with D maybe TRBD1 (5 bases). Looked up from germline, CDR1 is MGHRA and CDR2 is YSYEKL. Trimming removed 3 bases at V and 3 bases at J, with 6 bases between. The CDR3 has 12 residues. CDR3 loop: CASSHRDYEQYF. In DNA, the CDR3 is TGCGCCAGCAGCCACAGGGACTACGAGCAGTACTTC.

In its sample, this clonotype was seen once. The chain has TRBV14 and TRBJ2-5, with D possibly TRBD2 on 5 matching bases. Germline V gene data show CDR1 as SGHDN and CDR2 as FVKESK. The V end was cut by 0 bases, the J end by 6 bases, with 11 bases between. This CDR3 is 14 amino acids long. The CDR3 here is CASSQEEDGKTQYF. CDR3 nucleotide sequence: TGTGCCAGCAGCCAAGAAGAGGACGGGAAGACCCAGTACTTC.

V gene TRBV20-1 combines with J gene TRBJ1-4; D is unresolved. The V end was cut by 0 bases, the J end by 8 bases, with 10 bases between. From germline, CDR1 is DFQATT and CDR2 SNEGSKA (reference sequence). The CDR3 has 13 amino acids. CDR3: CSARDQTPEKLFF. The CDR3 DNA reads TGCAGTGCTAGAGATCAGACACCAGAAAAACTGTTTTTT.

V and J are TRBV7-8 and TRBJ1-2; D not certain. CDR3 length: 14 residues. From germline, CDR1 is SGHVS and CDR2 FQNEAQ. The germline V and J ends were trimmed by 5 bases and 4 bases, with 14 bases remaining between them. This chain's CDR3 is CASSPRQSGYGYTF. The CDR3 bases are TGTGCCAGCAGCCCACGGCAGTCAGGCTATGGCTACACCTTC.

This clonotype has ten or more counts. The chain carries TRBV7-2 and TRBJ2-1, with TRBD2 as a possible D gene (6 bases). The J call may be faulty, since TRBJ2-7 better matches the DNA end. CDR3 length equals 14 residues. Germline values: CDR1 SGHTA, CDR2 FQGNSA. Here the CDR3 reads CASSLAGGYNEQYF. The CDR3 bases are TGTGCCAGCAGCTTGGCCGGGGGTTACAATGAGCAGTACTTC.

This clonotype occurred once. The chain's CDR3 is CASSLGIVGQGISYEQYF. CDR3 in DNA: TGCGCCAGCAGCTTGGGAATAGTAGGACAGGGAATCTCCTACGAGCAGTACTTC. This chain joins TRBV5-1 and TRBJ2-7; TRBD1 agrees at 8 bases. Trimming removed 0 bases from V and 0 bases from J; junction bases left unmatched: 11. Germline CDR1 reads SGHRS; CDR2 reads YFSETQ. The CDR3 extends over 18 amino acids.

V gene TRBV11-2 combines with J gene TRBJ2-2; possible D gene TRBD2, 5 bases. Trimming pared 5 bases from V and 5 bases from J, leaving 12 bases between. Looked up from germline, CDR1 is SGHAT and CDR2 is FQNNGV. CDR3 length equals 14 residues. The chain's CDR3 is CASSRRTGTGELFF. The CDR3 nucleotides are TGTGCCAGCAGCCGGCGGACGGGGACCGGGGAGCTGTTTTTT.